The 5 T cell receptor beta chains presented below share a single source sample, sequenced in a study of radiotherapy plus CTLA-4 blockade in lung cancer. Using immunoSEQ multiplex PCR, the repertoire was profiled, and TCRdb retains in-frame clones only, with some absent. The sample has about 95,000 clones; approximately 83% are singletons. The specimen was peripheral blood, collected from a patient treated with radiotherapy plus ipilimumab. The receptors were gathered from a human donor with non-small cell lung cancer who had stable disease on radiotherapy plus ipilimumab.

This chain uses TRBV7-9 with TRBJ1-2; D not resolved. Germline lookup yields CDR1 SEHNR and CDR2 FQNEAQ (reference sequence). The CDR3 is 12 residues long. V lost 5 bases to trimming and J lost 3 bases, with 7 bases between them. The CDR3 sequence is CASSPRDYGYTF. CDR3 in DNA: TGTGCCAGCAGCCCCCGGGACTATGGCTACACCTTC.

The chain joins TRBV5-1 to TRBJ2-3, with TRBD2 identical over 12 bases. The CDR3 is 16 residues long. The germline V gene has CDR1 SGHRS and CDR2 YFSETQ. The V gene end was trimmed by 4 bases and the J gene end by 3 bases; junction bases not matched to a gene: 6. The CDR3 DNA reads TGCGCCAGCAGCATCCGGACTAGCGGGGAGACAGATACGCAGTATTTT. It is translated as CASSIRTSGETDTQYF. Full variable domain (outside the CDR3, taken from reference TRBV5-1 and TRBJ2-3): KAGVTQTPRYLIKTRGQQVTLSCSPISGHRSVSWYQQTPGQGLQFLFEYFSETQRNKGNFPGRFSGRQFSNSRSEMNVSTLELGDSALYLCASSIRTSGETDTQYFGPGTRLTVL.

About this clone: The junction differs from germline at one of its ends, possibly a read error. The chain joins TRBV10-3 to TRBJ1-6; perhaps TRBD1 as D (6 bases). The CDR3 length is 15 residues. The germline gives CDR1 ENHRY, CDR2 SYGVKD. DNA for the CDR3: TGTGCCAGCAGTGAGGCCGGGACAAATAATTCACCCCTCCACTTT. Protein product: CASSEAGTNNSPLHF.

The chain is built from TRBV5-1 and TRBJ2-7, with 8 bases identical to TRBD2. V lost 0 bases, J lost 7 bases, and 6 bases stayed unmatched. This CDR3 has 14 residues. CDR1 is SGHRS, CDR2 YFSETQ, per germline. CDR3 region: CASSLGASGWEQYF. CDR3 DNA: TGCGCCAGCAGCTTGGGGGCTAGCGGGTGGGAGCAGTACTTC.

The chain combines TRBV5-4 with TRBJ2-5; TRBD1 matches at 8 bases. There are 15 residues in the CDR3. The J segment lost 2 bases and the V segment lost 7 bases, leaving 10 bases of the junction unmatched. The germline gives CDR1 SGHNT, CDR2 YYREEE (reference sequence). The CDR3 reads CASYGQGEGQETQYF. The CDR3 coding sequence is TGTGCCAGCTACGGACAGGGAGAGGGTCAAGAGACCCAGTACTTC.